This T cell receptor beta chain was documented in a study of identical twins. General study results and limits: Within cord blood, abundant beta clonotypes carried fewer insertions, but memory repertoires showed no such trend. The models systematically underestimated how much out-of-frame TCR alpha was shared in monozygotic twins. Among beta out-of-frame sequences, excess sharing between twins appeared weaker.

The CDR3 loop spans 15 amino acids. V lost 1 base and J lost 0, with 7 bases in between. The germline V gene encodes CDR1 MGHRA and CDR2 YSYEKL. Regarding this clonotype: The target antigen is unknown.

TCRdb reprocessed the 5' RACE reads with MiXCR, giving one entry per CDR3 protein. The sample records under 1 million distinct CDR3 sequences, more than 9% being singletons. The same sample was also used in a study of yellow fever vaccine responses in identical twins.

The sample taken for sequencing was PBMCs. This receptor was obtained from a woman under 30 in good health. The chain employs TRBV4-1 and TRBJ1-3, with unresolved D. The CDR3 DNA reads as TGCGCCAGCAGCCAAGTAGGGAGCTCTGGAAACACCATATATTTT. It specifies CASSQVGSSGNTIYF.